What follows describes a single T cell receptor (beta chain). The CDR3 has 14 amino acids. This record comes from a study of PD-L1 blockade in urothelial cancer. Sequencing was performed with immunoSEQ multiplex PCR; in TCRdb, only in-frame clones are kept and a portion is missing. This table has about 380 clones, around 41% appearing once. The chain joins TRBV12-1 to TRBJ2-4; the table calls TRBD1, which could not be checked here. TRBV12-1 is classified as a pseudogene. The source is a man between 60 and 75 years old with urothelial cancer. The sample here was tumor tissue, taken before atezolizumab (anti-PD-L1) treatment. CDR3 loop: CASSFSLTGDIQYF. As DNA, the CDR3 is TGTGCCAGCAGCTTTAGCCTGACAGGGGACATTCAGTACTTC.